The 7 T cell receptor beta chains in this list originate from one sample, sequenced in a study of immune cell composition in non-small cell lung cancer. Clones were sequenced by immunoSEQ multiplex PCR, and TCRdb holds only the in-frame ones, with some missing. The data show almost 7,000 clones, under 80% seen once. The source material was lung tumor tissue. Source of these receptors: a human donor with non-small cell lung cancer.

The V and J genes are TRBV7-9 and TRBJ2-1, with D perhaps matching TRBD2 (5 bases). Trimming cost V 6 bases and J 8 bases, with 11 bases left between them. The germline CDR1 and CDR2 sequences are SEHNR and FQNEAQ (reference sequence). The CDR3 is 12 amino acids. The CDR3 loop is CASSWEQYEQFF. CDR3 sequence (DNA): TGTGCCAGCAGTTGGGAGCAGTATGAGCAGTTCTTC.

The rearrangement joins TRBV5-1 to TRBJ2-2, with D perhaps TRBD2 (6 bases). Germline V lookup: CDR1 SGHRS, CDR2 YFSETQ. The V gene lost 1 base and the J gene lost 0 bases, with 10 bases spanning the gap. The CDR3 is 16 amino acids. DNA of the CDR3: TGCGCCAGCAGCTTGTACGGGGGATCGAACACCGGGGAGCTGTTTTTT. This translates into CASSLYGGSNTGELFF.

CDR3 in amino acids: CASSFFSGYEQYF. CDR3 DNA: TGCGCCAGCAGCTTTTTCTCGGGTTACGAGCAGTACTTC. The V call is TRBV5-1, the J call TRBJ2-7; D uncertain. Trimming removed 2 bases at V and 4 bases at J, with 10 bases between. Germline assignment: CDR1 SGHRS and CDR2 YFSETQ. This CDR3 comprises 13 residues.

The chain joins TRBV28 to TRBJ2-3, with 8 positions matching TRBD2. The CDR3 spans 15 residues. Per germline, CDR1 MDHEN and CDR2 SYDVKM. The V segment lost 8 bases and the J segment 4 bases; nucleotides outside the gene matches: 11. CDR3 DNA sequence: TGTGCCAGCCGACGGGAGGGACTTCGCTCAGATACGCAGTATTTT. Residues: CASRREGLRSDTQYF.

The sample holds a few counts of this clone. V is TRBV5-4 and J is TRBJ1-2; weak D call: TRBD1 (5 bases). Germline V lookup: CDR1 SGHNT, CDR2 YYREEE (reference sequence). This CDR3 spans 14 amino acids. V lost 1 base and J 3 bases, leaving 10 bases between the germline ends. The chain's CDR3 is CASSLMQGDYGYTF. CDR3 coding DNA: TGTGCCAGCAGCTTGATGCAAGGGGACTATGGCTACACCTTC.

This clone came up once. This sequence joins TRBV4-2 and TRBJ2-3, with D possibly matching TRBD1 (6 bases). Trimming removed 4 bases from V and 9 bases from J, with 26 bases in between. Germline CDR1 LGHNA, CDR2 YNFKEQ. CDR3 size: 17 residues. The CDR3 here is CASSLLIQGSSGETQYF. CDR3 bases: TGTGCCAGCAGCCTGTTGATTCAGGGGTCTTCCGGGGAGACGCAGTATTTT.

There are a few counts of this clone. CDR3 region: CASSQSPTEAFF. The CDR3 DNA follows: TGCGCCAGCAGCCAAAGCCCCACTGAAGCTTTCTTT. This chain links TRBV4-1 with TRBJ1-1, with no clear D. V was pared by 2 bases and J by 4 bases, with 5 bases between. The CDR3 runs to 12 residues. Germline V gene data show CDR1 as MGHRA and CDR2 as YSYEKL.